This entry features one TCR beta chain sequence. This clonotype has only a few counts. Its cognate antigen has yet to be identified. No base quality information exists; no much larger clone differs at one position. The sample is drawn from a study of vaccination and CD4 T cells after COVID-19 (dated by TCRdb to 2022 to 2024). For context, the study as a whole: Every convalescent patient had a positive nasal swab PCR test for SARS-CoV-2, with mild disease in under ten patients and severe disease in one. Post-COVID blood samples were collected from convalescent patients a median of around 100 days after diagnosis, with a range of about 30 to 170 days. Post-vaccine blood samples were collected a median of about 69 days after the second vaccine dose, ranging from about 13 to 250 days. Culture stimuli were overlapping spike peptide pools from SARS-CoV-2 and from the common cold coronaviruses HCoV-NL63, HCoV-OC43 and HCoV-229E. In approximately eleven COVID-19 convalescent patients and a few infection-naive healthy vaccine recipients, the spike-specific CD4+ TCR repertoire before mRNA vaccination was compared with the repertoire after mRNA vaccination. In control cultures, a CEFX viral epitope pool was used as positive control, an HIV-1 Nef peptide pool was used as negative control, or no peptide was added. In the convalescent cohort there were six males and four females, among whom were two Hispanic individuals, seven Caucasians, two Asians and one multiracial person. Participants received two doses of either the Pfizer-BioNTech BNT162b2 vaccine (n=8) or the Moderna mRNA-1273 vaccine (n=2).

The treatment or condition label, read with the paper, signifies: roughly nine-day PBMC culture with coronavirus spike peptide pools or control peptides (ViraFEST assay). To expand antigen-specific T cells with peptide pools and then pick out the expanded clonotypes through TCR sequencing, the study relied on the ViraFEST assay. The positive SARS-CoV-2 PCR tests of the convalescent patients were dated from March to December 2020, before the Alpha, Beta and Delta variants emerged in the United States. PBMCs were cultured at roughly 2 million per well in IMDM supplemented with approximately 5.4% human AB serum and 10 IU/ml IL-2, with approximately 10 ug/ml peptide pools added. Half of the culture medium was replaced with fresh IL-2-containing medium on days 3 and 7. After around 10 days of culture, CD4+ T cells were isolated by negative selection using the EasySep CD4+ T cell isolation kit. Ficoll-Paque Plus gradient centrifugation was used to isolate PBMCs from whole blood, and the isolated PBMCs were then either used fresh or cryopreserved at -140C. Each culture condition was generally run in triplicate wells.

Library preparation used PCR. At the Johns Hopkins FTIC core, DNA from the cultured CD4+ T cells underwent TCR sequencing with the Oncomine TCR Beta short-read assay. The QIAamp micro DNA kit was used to extract genomic DNA from the cultured CD4+ T cells. The Oncomine TCR Beta libraries from cultured CD4+ T cells were pooled using unique dual indexes and then sequenced on an Illumina iSeq 100. The paper's processing steps were these. Non-productive sequences were filtered out, and CDR3s that did not start with C, did not end with F or W, or were shorter than 7 amino acids were discarded. The MANAFEST web application was used to identify antigen-specific clonotypes by comparing peptide-stimulated wells against reference wells and other culture wells. For a clone to be called positive, the clone needed an FDR below 0.05, an odds ratio above 5, and a productive frequency above 0.1% in at least two of three replicate wells. A clonotype counted as cross-reactive if it showed significant expansion both in the SARS-CoV-2 spike wells and in at least one common cold coronavirus spike condition. Similarity between CDR3 sequences was evaluated in R version 3.6.1 using Levenshtein distances (stringdist) and unrooted phylogenetic trees (ape). TCRdb handled the public reads itself, with Q25 trimming in fastp and clone calling in MiXCR, and kept productive beta chains. Every CDR3 protein is listed once, alongside the most common genes and DNA of its rows. TCRdb assigned the V and J calls; the authors' analysis was not used. In this sample the table shows roughly 14,000 distinct CDR3 sequences, about 42% of which occur a single time. Clones ranked in the top ten supply less than 25% of the sample.

Study-level results and caveats: In convalescent patients, a median about 86% of post-vaccine SARS-CoV-2-reactive clones were detected only after vaccination, and vaccine-specific priming was suggested by this finding. Of the vaccine-specific clones in convalescent patients, 304 of 307, or nearly all, reacted only to SARS-CoV-2 spike and did not cross-react with common cold coronaviruses. Relatively few convalescent patients were included in the study, and early timepoints after natural infection were not analyzed. An increase in the median number of SARS-CoV-2-reactive clonotypes from 21 after infection to some 38 after vaccination was observed, but the change was not found to be significant.

The CDR3 holds 15 amino acids from the cysteine to the phenylalanine. Here the CDR3 DNA is all that survives: 45 bases in frame from base 1. Taken from the germline V gene (reference sequence), the CDR1 and CDR2 loops are DFQATT and SNEGSKA. V drops 0 bases and J drops 6 bases, leaving 15 bases in between. This TCR was recovered from a human donor who had recovered from COVID-19. The rearranged chain carries TRBV20-1 and TRBJ1-5, with a weak D call of TRBD1 (5 bases match). Material: CD4+ T cells from blood, cultured in vitro, obtained before SARS-CoV-2 vaccination. The DNA sequence is TGCAGTGCTAGAGATCCCGGGGCAGCGAGTCAGCCCCAGCATTTT. This codes for CSARDPGAASQPQHF.